One sample yielded the 9 T cell receptor beta chains listed below, sequenced in a study of shared clonotypes between healthy human individuals. Clones were read by immunoSEQ multiplex PCR, and TCRdb kept only the in-frame ones, dropping some. The profile covers about 1.5 million clones, with under 99% appearing a single time and about 0.45% taken by the ten largest. The material sequenced was naive CD4+ T cells sorted from blood. Subset noted: CD45RA+ positively selected. The origin of the receptors is a man aged 25 to 45 in good health.

The count of this clone is one. J is TRBJ2-7 and V is TRBV28; possible D gene TRBD1, 5 bases. Germline V gene data show CDR1 as MDHEN and CDR2 as SYDVKM. V lost 2 bases and J 3 bases, leaving 11 bases between the germline ends. The CDR3 is 14 residues long. In DNA, the CDR3 is TGTGCCAGCAGTTTAGCCGACAGTGGCTACGAGCAGTACTTC. This translates into CASSLADSGYEQYF. The full variable domain, with the rest looked up from reference TRBV28 and TRBJ2-7, is DVKVTQSSRYLVKRTGEKVFLECVQDMDHENMFWYRQDPGLGLRLIYFSYDVKMKEKGDIPEGYSVSREKKERFSLILESASTNQTSMYLCASSLADSGYEQYFGPGTRLTVT.

The chain employs TRBV14 and TRBJ2-7, with no clear D. Germline assignment: CDR1 SGHDN and CDR2 FVKESK. The length of the CDR3 is 16 residues. Trimming left V 0 bases short and J 1 base short, with 13 bases between. Written as DNA, the CDR3 is TGTGCCAGCAGCCAAGATCGGTCACGAGGTTCCTACGAGCAGTACTTC. Translated: CASSQDRSRGSYEQYF.

As to this clone: Other nucleotide sequences from this sample produce the same CDR3. The chain links TRBV19 to TRBJ2-5; TRBD2 agrees at 14 bases. Germline V lookup: CDR1 LNHDA, CDR2 SQIVND (reference sequence). V dropped 4 bases and J dropped 4; count of bases not matched to a gene: 2. There are 15 residues in the CDR3. The CDR3 DNA reads TGTGCCAGTAGTACCGGGACTAGCGGGGGAGAGACCCAGTACTTC. The encoded protein is CASSTGTSGGETQYF.

This clone was seen once. J is TRBJ2-5 and V is TRBV18; 12 bases fit TRBD2. The CDR3 length is 16 residues. Germline CDR1 and CDR2: KGHSH and LQKENI. V was clipped by 6 bases and J by 5 bases; unmatched bases: 10. The CDR3 bases are TGTGCCAGCTCCGGCGGACTAGCGGGAATCGGGGAGACCCAGTACTTC. This translates into CASSGGLAGIGETQYF.

V usage is TRBV11-3 and J usage is TRBJ2-7, with unresolved D. Germline CDR1 SGHNT, CDR2 YENEEA. Trimming left V 1 base short and J 4 bases short, with 11 bases between. The CDR3 runs 14 residues. CDR3 bases: TGTGCCAGCAGCTTAGGATCCTTGGGTTACGAGCAGTACTTC. This codes for CASSLGSLGYEQYF.

The gene calls are TRBV10-1 and TRBJ1-4, with D possibly matching TRBD1 (5 bases). This CDR3 is built from 13 residues. V was clipped by 1 base and J by 13 bases, with 13 bases between them. CDR1 is WNHNN and CDR2 is SYGVQD in the germline V gene (reference sequence). CDR3 bases: TGCGCCAGCAGTGAGTGGGGCAGGGATCGACTGTTTTTT. It is translated as CASSEWGRDRLFF.

The chain joins TRBV6-1 to TRBJ1-1; 7 positions match TRBD1. V trimming: 5 bases; J trimming: 0 bases; junction bases outside the gene matches: 3. The CDR3 extends over 14 amino acids. Per the germline V gene, CDR1 is MNHNS and CDR2 is SASEGT. CDR3 sequence (DNA): TGTGCCAGCAGTAGGGACAGCTTGAACACTGAAGCTTTCTTT. Translated, it gives CASSRDSLNTEAFF.

In the case of this clone: Other DNA variants within this sample encode the same CDR3. The chain couples TRBV6-5 to TRBJ1-1; D gene ambiguous. CDR1 MNHEY and CDR2 SVGAGI come from the germline V gene. V lost 2 bases and J 1 base, leaving 5 bases between the germline ends. The CDR3 sequence is 13 residues long. The CDR3 sequence is CASSYRANTEAFF. Here the CDR3 DNA reads TGTGCCAGCAGTTACCGGGCGAACACTGAAGCTTTCTTT.

This chain joins TRBV7-6 and TRBJ2-3; D is perhaps TRBD1 (6 bases). The CDR3 spans 13 residues. The germline V and J ends were trimmed by 3 bases and 4 bases, with 8 bases remaining between them. CDR1 and CDR2 from the germline V gene are SGHVS and FNYEAQ. Written as DNA, the CDR3 is TGTGCCAGCAGCTTGAACAGGGCAGATACGCAGTATTTT. This codes for CASSLNRADTQYF. Variable domain in full (rest from reference TRBV7-6 and TRBJ2-3): GAGVSQSPRYKVTKRGQDVALRCDPISGHVSLYWYRQALGQGPEFLTYFNYEAQQDKSGLPNDRFSAERPEGSISTLTIQRTEQRDSAMYRCASSLNRADTQYFGPGTRLTVL.